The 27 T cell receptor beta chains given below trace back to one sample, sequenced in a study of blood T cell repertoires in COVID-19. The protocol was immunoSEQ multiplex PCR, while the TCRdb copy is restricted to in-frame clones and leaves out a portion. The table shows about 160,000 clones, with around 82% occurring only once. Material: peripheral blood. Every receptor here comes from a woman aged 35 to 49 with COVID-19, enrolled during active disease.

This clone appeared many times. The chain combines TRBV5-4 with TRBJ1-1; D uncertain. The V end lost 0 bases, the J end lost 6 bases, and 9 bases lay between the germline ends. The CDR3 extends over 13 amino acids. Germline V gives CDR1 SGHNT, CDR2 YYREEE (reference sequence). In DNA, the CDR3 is TGTGCCAGCAGCTTGGCCGGGGAGGCTGAAGCTTTCTTT. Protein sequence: CASSLAGEAEAFF. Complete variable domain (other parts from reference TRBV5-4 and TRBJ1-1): ETGVTQSPTHLIKTRGQQVTLRCSSQSGHNTVSWYQQALGQGPQFIFQYYREEENGRGNFPPRFSGLQFPNYSSELNVNALELDDSALYLCASSLAGEAEAFFGQGTRLTVV.

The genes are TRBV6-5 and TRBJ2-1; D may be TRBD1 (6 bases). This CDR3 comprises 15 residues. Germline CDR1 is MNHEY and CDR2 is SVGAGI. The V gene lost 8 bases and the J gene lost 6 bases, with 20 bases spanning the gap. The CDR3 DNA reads TGTGCCAGCCCCGCTCAGGGGTGGCTTTTCAATGAGCAGTTCTTC. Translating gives CASPAQGWLFNEQFF.

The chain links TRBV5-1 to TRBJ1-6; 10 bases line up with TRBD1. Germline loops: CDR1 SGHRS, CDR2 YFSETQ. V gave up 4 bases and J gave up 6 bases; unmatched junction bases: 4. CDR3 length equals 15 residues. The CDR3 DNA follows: TGCGCCAGCAGCAAAAGACAGGGGGCTAATTCACCCCTCCACTTT. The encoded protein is CASSKRQGANSPLHF.

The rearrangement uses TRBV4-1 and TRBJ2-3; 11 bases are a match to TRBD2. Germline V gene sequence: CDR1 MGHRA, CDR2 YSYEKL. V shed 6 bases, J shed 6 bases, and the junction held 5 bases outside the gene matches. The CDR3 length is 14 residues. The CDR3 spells CASSSGRALDTQYF. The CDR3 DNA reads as TGCGCCAGCAGTAGCGGGAGGGCCCTCGATACGCAGTATTTT.

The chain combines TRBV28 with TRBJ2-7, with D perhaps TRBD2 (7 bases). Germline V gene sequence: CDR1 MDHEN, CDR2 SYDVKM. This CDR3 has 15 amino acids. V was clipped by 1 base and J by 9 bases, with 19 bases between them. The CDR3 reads CASSLYREVKGGQYF. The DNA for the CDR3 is TGTGCCAGCAGTTTATATCGGGAGGTCAAGGGGGGGCAGTACTTC.

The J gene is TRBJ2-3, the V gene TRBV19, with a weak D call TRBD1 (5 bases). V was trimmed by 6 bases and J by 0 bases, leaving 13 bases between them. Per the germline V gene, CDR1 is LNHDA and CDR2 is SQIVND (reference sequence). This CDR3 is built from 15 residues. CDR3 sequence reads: CASSKTVTSTDTQYF. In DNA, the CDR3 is TGTGCCAGTAGCAAGACAGTCACTAGCACAGATACGCAGTATTTT.

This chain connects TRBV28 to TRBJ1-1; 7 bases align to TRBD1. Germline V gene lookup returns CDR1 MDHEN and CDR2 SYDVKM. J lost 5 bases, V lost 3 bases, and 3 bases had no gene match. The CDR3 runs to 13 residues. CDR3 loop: CASSLPGGTEAFF. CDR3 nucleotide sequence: TGTGCCAGCAGTTTGCCAGGGGGAACTGAAGCTTTCTTT.

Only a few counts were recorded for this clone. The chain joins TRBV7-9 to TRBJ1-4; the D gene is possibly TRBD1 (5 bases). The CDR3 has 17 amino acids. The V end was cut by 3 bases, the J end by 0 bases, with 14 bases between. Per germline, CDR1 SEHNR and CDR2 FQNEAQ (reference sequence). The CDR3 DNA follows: TGTGCCAGCAGCTTGCCACGGGCAGGGCCAACTAATGAAAAACTGTTTTTT. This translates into CASSLPRAGPTNEKLFF. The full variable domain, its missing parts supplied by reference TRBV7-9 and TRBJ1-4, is DTGVSQNPRHKITKRGQNVTFRCDPISEHNRLYWYRQTLGQGPEFLTYFQNEAQLEKSRLLSDRFSAERPKGSFSTLEIQRTEQGDSAMYLCASSLPRAGPTNEKLFFGSGTQLSVL.

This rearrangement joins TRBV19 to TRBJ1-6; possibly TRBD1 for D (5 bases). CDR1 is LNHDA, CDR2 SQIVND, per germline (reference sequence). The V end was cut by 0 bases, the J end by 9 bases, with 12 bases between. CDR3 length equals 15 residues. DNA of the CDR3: TGTGCCAGTAGTATAGATTCGGGGGAAGGTTCACCCCTCCACTTT. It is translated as CASSIDSGEGSPLHF.

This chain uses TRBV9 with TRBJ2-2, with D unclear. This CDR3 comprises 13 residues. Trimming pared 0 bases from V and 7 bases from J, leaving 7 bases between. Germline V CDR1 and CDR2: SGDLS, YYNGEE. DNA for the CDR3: TGTGCCAGCAGCGTAGAGGAGAGCGGGGAGCTGTTTTTT. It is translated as CASSVEESGELFF.

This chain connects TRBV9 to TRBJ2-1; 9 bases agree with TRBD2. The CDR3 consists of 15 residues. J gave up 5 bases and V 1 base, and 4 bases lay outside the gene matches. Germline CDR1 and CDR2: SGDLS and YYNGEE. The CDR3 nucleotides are TGTGCCAGCAGCGTACTGACTAGCGGTAACAATGAGCAGTTCTTC. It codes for CASSVLTSGNNEQFF.

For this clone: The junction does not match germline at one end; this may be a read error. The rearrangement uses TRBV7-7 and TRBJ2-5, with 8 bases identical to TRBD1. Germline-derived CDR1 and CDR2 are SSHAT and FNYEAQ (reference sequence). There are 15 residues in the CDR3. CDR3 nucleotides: TGTGCTAGCAGCTTAGCGTCGGACAGGGAGGAGACCCAGTACTTC. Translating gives CASSLASDREETQYF. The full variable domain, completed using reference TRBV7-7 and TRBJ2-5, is GAGVSQSPRYKVTKRGQDVTLRCDPISSHATLYWYQQALGQGPEFLTYFNYEAQPDKSGLPSDRFSAERPEGSISTLTIQRTEQRDSAMYRCASSLASDREETQYFGPGTRLLVL.

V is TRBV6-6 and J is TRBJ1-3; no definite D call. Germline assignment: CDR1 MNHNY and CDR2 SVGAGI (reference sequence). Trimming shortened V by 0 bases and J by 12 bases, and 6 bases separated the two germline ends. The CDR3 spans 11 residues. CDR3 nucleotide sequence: TGTGCCAGCAGTTACTCGATGAGCATATATTTT. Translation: CASSYSMSIYF.

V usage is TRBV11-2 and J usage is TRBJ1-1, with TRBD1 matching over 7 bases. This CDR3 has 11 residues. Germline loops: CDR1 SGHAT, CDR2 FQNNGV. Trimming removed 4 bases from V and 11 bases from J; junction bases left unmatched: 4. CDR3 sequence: CASSSTGDAFF. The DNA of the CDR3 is TGTGCCAGCAGCTCAACAGGGGACGCTTTCTTT.

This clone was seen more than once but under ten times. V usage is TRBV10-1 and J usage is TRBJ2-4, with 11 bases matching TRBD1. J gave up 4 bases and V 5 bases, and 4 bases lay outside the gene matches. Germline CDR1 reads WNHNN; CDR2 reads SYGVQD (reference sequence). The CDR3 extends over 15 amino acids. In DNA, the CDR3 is TGCGCCAGCAGTCCAGGGACAGGGGGAAAAAACATTCAGTACTTC. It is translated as CASSPGTGGKNIQYF.

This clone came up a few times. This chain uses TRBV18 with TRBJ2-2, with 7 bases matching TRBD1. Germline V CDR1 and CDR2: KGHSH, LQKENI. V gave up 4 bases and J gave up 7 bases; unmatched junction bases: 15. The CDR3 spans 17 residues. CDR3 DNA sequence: TGTGCCAGCTCACACAACCGGGACAGTCTTCTTGTCGGGGAGCTGTTTTTT. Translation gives CASSHNRDSLLVGELFF.

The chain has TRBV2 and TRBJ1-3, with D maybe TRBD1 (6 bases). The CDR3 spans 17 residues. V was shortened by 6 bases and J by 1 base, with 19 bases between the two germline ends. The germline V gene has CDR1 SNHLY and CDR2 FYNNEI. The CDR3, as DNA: TGTGCCAGCAGAGAACACTTACAGGGTTGGTCTGGAAACACCATATATTTT. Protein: CASREHLQGWSGNTIYF.

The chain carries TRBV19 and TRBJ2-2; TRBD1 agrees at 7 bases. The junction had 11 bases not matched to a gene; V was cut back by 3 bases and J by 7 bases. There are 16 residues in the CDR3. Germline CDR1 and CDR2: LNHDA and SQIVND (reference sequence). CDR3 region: CASSIRRQGSVGELFF. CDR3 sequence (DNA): TGTGCCAGTAGTATTCGTAGACAGGGAAGTGTCGGGGAGCTGTTTTTT.

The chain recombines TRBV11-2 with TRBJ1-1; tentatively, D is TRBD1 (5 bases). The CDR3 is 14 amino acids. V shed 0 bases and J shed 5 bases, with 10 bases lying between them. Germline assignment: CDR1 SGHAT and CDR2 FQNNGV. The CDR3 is CASSLEVGGTEAFF. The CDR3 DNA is TGTGCCAGCAGCTTAGAGGTCGGGGGTACTGAAGCTTTCTTT.

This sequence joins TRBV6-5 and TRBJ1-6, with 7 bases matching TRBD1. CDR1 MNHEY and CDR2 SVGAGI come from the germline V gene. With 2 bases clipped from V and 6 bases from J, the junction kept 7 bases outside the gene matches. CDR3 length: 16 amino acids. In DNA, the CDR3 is TGTGCCAGCAGTTACAAGGGACAGAAGTTTAATTCACCCCTCCACTTT. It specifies CASSYKGQKFNSPLHF.

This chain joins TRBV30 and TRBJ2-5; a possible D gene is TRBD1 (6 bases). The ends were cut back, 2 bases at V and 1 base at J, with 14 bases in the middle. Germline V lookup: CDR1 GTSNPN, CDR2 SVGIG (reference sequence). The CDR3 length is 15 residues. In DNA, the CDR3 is TGTGCCTGGAGTAGGTGGCAGGGGCTCCAAGAGACCCAGTACTTC. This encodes CAWSRWQGLQETQYF. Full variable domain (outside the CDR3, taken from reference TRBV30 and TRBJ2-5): SQTIHQWPATLVQPVGSPLSLECTVEGTSNPNLYWYRQAAGRGLQLLFYSVGIGQISSEVPQNLSASRPQDRQFILSSKKLLLSDSGFYLCAWSRWQGLQETQYFGPGTRLLVL.

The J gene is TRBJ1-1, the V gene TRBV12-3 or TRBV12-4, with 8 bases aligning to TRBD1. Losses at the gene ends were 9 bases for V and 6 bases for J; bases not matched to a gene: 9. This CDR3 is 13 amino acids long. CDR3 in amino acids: CASLNRGIAEAFF. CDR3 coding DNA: TGTGCCAGTTTAAACAGGGGGATCGCTGAAGCTTTCTTT.

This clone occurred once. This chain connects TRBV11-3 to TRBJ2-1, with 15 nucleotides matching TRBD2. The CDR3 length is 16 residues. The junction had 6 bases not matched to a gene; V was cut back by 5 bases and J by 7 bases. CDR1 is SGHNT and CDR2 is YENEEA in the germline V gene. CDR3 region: CASSTRTSGRGNEQFF. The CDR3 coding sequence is TGTGCCAGCAGCACGCGGACTAGCGGGAGGGGAAATGAGCAGTTCTTC.

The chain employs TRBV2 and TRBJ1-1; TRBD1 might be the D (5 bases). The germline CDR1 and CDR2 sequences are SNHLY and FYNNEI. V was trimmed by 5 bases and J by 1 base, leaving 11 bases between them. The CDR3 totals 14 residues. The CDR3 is CASSFPTGNTEAFF. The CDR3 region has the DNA TGTGCCAGCAGTTTTCCTACAGGGAACACTGAAGCTTTCTTT.

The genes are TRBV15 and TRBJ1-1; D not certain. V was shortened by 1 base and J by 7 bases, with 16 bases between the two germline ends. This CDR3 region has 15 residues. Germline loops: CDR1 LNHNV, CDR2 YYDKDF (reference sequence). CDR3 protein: CATSRAVATASEAFF. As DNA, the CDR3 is TGTGCCACCAGCAGAGCCGTGGCTACAGCCAGTGAAGCTTTCTTT.

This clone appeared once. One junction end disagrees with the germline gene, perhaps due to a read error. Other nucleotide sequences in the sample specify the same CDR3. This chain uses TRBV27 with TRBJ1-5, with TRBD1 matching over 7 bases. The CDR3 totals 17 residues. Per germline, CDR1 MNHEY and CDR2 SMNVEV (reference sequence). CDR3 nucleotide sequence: TGTGCTAGCAGTTTAACTCCCGGAGGGGGCCGCAATCAGCCCCAGCATTTT. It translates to CASSLTPGGGRNQPQHF.

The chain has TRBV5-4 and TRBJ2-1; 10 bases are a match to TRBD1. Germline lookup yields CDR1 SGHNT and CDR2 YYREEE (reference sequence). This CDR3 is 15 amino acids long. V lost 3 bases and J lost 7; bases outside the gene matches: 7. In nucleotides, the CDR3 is TGTGCCAGCAGCTGGAAGGACAGGGGGGAAAATGAGCAGTTCTTC. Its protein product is CASSWKDRGENEQFF.